This paragraph covers one TCR beta chain sequence. It lacks a known antigen. Base qualities are not recorded, but no much larger clone differs from it by a single base. The CDR3 spans 12 residues, from the cysteine through the phenylalanine. Only the CDR3 portion is preserved as DNA: 36 bases, with reading frame beginning at the first base. Germline trimming amounts to 10 bases on V and 4 bases on J, with 3 as the count of junction bases outside the gene matches. The CDR1 and CDR2 encoded by the germline V gene (reference sequence) are LNHDA and SQIVND. Libraries came from RT-PCR. The sequencing machine was an Illumina HiSeq 2500. The raw public reads went through TCRdb reprocessing: fastp at Q25, MiXCR clone calling, in-frame beta chains kept. Rows merge per CDR3 protein into single entries with the most common DNA and genes. Here the sample has 600,000 to 850,000 distinct CDR3 sequences; 14% occur a single time. The ten largest clones add up to less than 9% of the sample.

These data come from a study of response to subunit inactivated influenza vaccine (dated by TCRdb to the late 2010s). As for the study more broadly: Deep quantitative profiling of the T cell receptor repertoire was used in the study to follow responses to a trivalent subunit inactivated influenza vaccine. Beyond this particular receptor, the publication reports: According to the authors, only a limited number of new T cells may be recruited by each seasonal influenza vaccination.

This receptor was obtained from a man in his forties or fifties who received an inactivated influenza vaccine. Donor details come from another sample of the same person, matched by shared clones. The sequence is built from TRBV19 and TRBJ1-5; TRBD1 aligns with 8 central bases. The sample was PBMCs from blood, taken around two weeks before vaccination. CDR3 reads: CATRQGNQPQHF. The nucleotide sequence reads TGTGCCACCCGACAGGGGAATCAGCCCCAGCATTTT.